This is a list of T cell receptor beta chains from one sample in a study of type 1 regulatory T cells. MiXCR, applied by TCRdb to the reads, yields one record per CDR3 protein. This sample has approximately 97,000 distinct CDR3 sequences, with 25% to 40% found just once. Sequenced sample: CD4+ T cells, either the whole sample or a sorted fraction (not recorded which). The receptors were sampled from a human donor in good health. The CDR3 runs from the conserved cysteine through the conserved F or W. The order of the fields is J gene, V gene, clone size, D gene, CDR3 protein, CDR3 DNA. A D gene is named only where the DNA matches it firmly. Clone size is not always given. Where it is, it says once, few, many or a class for expanded clones.

J: TRBJ2-3
V: TRBV7-3
size: few
D: .
CDR3: CASSRGHGTDTQYF
DNA: TGTGCCAGCAGTCGGGGGCACGGCACAGATACGCAGTATTTT

J: TRBJ1-4
V: TRBV20-1
size: .
D: .
CDR3: CSAETGSATNEKLFF
DNA: TGCAGTGCCGAGACCGGCAGTGCAACTAATGAAAAACTGTTTTTT

J: TRBJ1-4
V: TRBV30
size: few
D: .
CDR3: CAWSVPRRRGAKLFF
DNA: TGTGCCTGGAGTGTACCCCGCCGCCGGGGGGCAAAACTGTTTTTT

J: TRBJ2-3
V: TRBV7-2
size: medium-sized
D: .
CDR3: CASSPEGLDTQYF
DNA: TGTGCCAGCAGCCCCGAAGGGCTAGATACGCAGTATTTT

J: TRBJ1-1
V: TRBV10-3
size: .
D: .
CDR3: CAISGGGTEAFF
DNA: TGTGCCATCAGTGGAGGGGGGACTGAAGCTTTCTTT

J: TRBJ2-5
V: TRBV7-6
size: .
D: .
CDR3: CASSLLAESQETQYF
DNA: TGTGCCAGCAGCTTATTAGCGGAGTCGCAAGAGACCCAGTACTTC

J: TRBJ1-3
V: TRBV30
size: few
D: TRBD1
CDR3: CAWSVTGQGFSGNTIYF
DNA: TGTGCCTGGAGTGTAACCGGACAGGGATTTTCTGGAAACACCATATATTTT

J: TRBJ2-1
V: TRBV15
size: .
D: .
CDR3: CATSRVEGGEQFF
DNA: TGTGCCACCAGCAGAGTTGAGGGCGGTGAGCAGTTCTTC

J: TRBJ2-1
V: TRBV7-2
size: .
D: .
CDR3: CASSLQRMPNNEQFF
DNA: TGTGCCAGCAGCTTACAGCGAATGCCGAACAATGAGCAGTTCTTC

J: TRBJ2-7
V: TRBV6-4
size: .
D: .
CDR3: CASTSHPYEQYF
DNA: TGTGCCAGCACGAGTCACCCCTACGAGCAGTACTTC

J: TRBJ2-1
V: TRBV20-1
size: few
D: TRBD2
CDR3: CSASRPLAGYFDEQFF
DNA: TGCAGTGCTAGTAGGCCACTAGCGGGGTATTTCGATGAGCAGTTCTTC

J: TRBJ2-7
V: TRBV6-2/TRBV6-3
size: .
D: .
CDR3: CASCEGLGEQYF
DNA: TGTGCCAGCTGTGAGGGTTTGGGCGAGCAGTACTTC

J: TRBJ2-7
V: TRBV11-2
size: .
D: TRBD1
CDR3: CASSLDRLSYEQYF
DNA: TGTGCCAGCAGCTTGGACAGGCTATCCTACGAGCAGTACTTC

J: TRBJ1-1
V: TRBV2
size: .
D: TRBD1
CDR3: CASRDRAGNTEAFF
DNA: TGTGCCAGCAGGGACAGGGCGGGGAACACTGAAGCTTTCTTT

J: TRBJ2-5
V: TRBV7-9
size: few
D: .
CDR3: CASAPWGETQYF
DNA: TGTGCCAGCGCGCCGTGGGGGGAGACCCAGTACTTC

J: TRBJ2-1
V: TRBV6-2/TRBV6-3
size: many
D: .
CDR3: CASSYVAGASSYNEQFF
DNA: TGTGCCAGCAGTTATGTGGCGGGCGCAAGCTCCTACAATGAGCAGTTCTTC